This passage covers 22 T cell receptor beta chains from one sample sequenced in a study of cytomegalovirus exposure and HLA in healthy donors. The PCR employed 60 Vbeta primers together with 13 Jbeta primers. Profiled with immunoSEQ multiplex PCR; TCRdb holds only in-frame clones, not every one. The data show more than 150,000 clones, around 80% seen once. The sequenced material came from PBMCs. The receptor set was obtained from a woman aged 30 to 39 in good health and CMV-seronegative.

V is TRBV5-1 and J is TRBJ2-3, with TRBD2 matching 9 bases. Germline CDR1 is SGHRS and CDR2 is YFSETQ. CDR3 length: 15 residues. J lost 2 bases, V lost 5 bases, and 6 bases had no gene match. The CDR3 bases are TGCGCCAGCAGGAGTAGGACTAGCGACACAGATACGCAGTATTTT. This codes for CASRSRTSDTDTQYF.

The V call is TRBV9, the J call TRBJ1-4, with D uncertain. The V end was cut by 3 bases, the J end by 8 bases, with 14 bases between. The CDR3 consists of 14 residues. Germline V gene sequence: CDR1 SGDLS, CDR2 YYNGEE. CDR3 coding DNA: TGTGCCAGCAGCGAAAGCGGGGTTGGCGAAAAACTGTTTTTT. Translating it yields CASSESGVGEKLFF.

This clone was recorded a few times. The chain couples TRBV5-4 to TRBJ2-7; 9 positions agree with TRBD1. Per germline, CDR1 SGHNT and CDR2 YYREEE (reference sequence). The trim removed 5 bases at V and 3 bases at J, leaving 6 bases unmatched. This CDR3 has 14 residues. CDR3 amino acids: CASRPQDRGYEQYF. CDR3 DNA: TGTGCCAGCAGACCCCAGGACAGGGGCTACGAGCAGTACTTC.

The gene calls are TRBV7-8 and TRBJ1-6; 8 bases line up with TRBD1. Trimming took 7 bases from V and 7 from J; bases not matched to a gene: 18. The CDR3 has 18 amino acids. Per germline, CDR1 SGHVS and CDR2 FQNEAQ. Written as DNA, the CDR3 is TGTGCCAGCACCCTTAGGGGAGGGCAGGGGGCGGAAAATTCACCCCTCCACTTT. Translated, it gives CASTLRGGQGAENSPLHF.

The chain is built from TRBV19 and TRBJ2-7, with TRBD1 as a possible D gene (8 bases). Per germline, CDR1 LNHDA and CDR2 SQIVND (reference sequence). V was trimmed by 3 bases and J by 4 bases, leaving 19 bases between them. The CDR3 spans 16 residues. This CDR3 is CASSIDGRTGFYEQYF. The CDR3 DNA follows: TGTGCCAGTAGTATCGACGGGAGGACAGGGTTTTACGAGCAGTACTTC.

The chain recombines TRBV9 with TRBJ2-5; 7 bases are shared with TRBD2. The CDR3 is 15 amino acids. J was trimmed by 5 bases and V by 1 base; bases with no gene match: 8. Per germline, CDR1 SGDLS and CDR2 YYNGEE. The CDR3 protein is CASSVWEGRWETQYF. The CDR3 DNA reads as TGTGCCAGCAGCGTATGGGAGGGGCGGTGGGAGACCCAGTACTTC.

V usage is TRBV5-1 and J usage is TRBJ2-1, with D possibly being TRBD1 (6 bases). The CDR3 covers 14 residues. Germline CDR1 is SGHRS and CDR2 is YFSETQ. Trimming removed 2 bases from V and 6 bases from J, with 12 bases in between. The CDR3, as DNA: TGCGCCAGCAGCTTTTCAGGGGTGGGCAATGAGCAGTTCTTC. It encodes CASSFSGVGNEQFF.

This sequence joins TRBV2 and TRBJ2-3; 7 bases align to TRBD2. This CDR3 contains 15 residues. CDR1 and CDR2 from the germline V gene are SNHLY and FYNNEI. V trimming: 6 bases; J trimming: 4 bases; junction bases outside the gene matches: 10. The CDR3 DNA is TGTGCCAGCAGGGGGGGACTACCCGGGGCAGATACGCAGTATTTT. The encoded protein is CASRGGLPGADTQYF.

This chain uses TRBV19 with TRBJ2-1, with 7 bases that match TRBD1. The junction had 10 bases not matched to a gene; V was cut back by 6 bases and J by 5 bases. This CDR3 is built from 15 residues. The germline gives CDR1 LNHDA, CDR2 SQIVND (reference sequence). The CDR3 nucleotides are TGTGCCAGTAGACCTACAGGGGAAGGTAACAATGAGCAGTTCTTC. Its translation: CASRPTGEGNNEQFF.

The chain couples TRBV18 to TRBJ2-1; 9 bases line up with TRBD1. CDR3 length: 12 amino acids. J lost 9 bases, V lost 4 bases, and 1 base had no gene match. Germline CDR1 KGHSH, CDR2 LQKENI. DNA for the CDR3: TGTGCCAGCTCACGGGACAGGGTTGAGCAGTTCTTC. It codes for CASSRDRVEQFF.

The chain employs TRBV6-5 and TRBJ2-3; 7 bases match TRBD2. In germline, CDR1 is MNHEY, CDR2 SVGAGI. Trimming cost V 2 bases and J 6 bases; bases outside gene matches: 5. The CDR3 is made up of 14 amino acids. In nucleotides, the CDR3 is TGTGCCAGCAGTTACCGGACTAGTCAGGATACGCAGTATTTT. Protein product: CASSYRTSQDTQYF.

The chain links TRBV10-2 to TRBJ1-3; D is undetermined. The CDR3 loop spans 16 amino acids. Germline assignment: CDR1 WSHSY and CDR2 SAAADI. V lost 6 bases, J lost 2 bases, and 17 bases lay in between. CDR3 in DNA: TGCGCCAGCAGCGCCGGCAGAGGTCTCCCTGGAAACACCATATATTTT. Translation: CASSAGRGLPGNTIYF.

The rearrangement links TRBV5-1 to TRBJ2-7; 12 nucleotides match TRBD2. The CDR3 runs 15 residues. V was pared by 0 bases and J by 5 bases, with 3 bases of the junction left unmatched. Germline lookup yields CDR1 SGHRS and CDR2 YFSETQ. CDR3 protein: CASSLGTSGEDEQYF. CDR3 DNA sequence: TGCGCCAGCAGCTTGGGGACTAGCGGGGAAGACGAGCAGTACTTC.

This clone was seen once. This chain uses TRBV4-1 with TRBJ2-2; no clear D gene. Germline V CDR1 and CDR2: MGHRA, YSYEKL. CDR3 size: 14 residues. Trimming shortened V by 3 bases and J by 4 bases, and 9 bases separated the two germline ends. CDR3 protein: CASSQTTVTGELFF. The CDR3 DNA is TGCGCCAGCAGCCAGACAACAGTCACCGGGGAGCTGTTTTTT.

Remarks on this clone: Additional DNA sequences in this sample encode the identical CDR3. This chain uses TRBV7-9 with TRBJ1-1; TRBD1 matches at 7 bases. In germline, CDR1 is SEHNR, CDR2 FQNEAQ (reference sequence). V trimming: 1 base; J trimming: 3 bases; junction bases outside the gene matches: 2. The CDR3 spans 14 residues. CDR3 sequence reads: CASSLGQGDTEAFF. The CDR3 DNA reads TGTGCCAGCAGCTTAGGGCAGGGGGACACTGAAGCTTTCTTT.

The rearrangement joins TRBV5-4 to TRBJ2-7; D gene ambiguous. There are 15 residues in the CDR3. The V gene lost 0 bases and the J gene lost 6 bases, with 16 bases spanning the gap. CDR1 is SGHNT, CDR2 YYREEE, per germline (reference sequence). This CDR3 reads CASSLVGALMGEQYF. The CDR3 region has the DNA TGTGCCAGCAGCTTGGTGGGCGCTTTGATGGGCGAGCAGTACTTC.

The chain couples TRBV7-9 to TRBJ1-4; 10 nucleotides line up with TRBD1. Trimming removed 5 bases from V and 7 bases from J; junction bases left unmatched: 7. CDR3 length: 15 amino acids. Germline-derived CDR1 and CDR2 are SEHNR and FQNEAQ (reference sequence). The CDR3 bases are TGTGCCAGCAGCAATAGCCGGGACAGGGGTGAAAAACTGTTTTTT. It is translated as CASSNSRDRGEKLFF.

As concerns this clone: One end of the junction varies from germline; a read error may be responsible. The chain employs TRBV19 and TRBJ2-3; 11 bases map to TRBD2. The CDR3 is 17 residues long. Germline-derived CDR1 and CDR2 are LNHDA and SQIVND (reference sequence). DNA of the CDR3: TGTGCCAGTAGTGCCAGACTAGCGGGGACTAGCACGGATACGCAGTATTTT. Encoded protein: CASSARLAGTSTDTQYF. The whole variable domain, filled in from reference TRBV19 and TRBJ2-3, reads DGGITQSPKYLFRKEGQNVTLSCEQNLNHDAMYWYRQDPGQGLRLIYYSQIVNDFQKGDIAEGYSVSREKKESFPLTVTSAQKNPTAFYLCASSARLAGTSTDTQYFGPGTRLTVL.

The CDR3 sequence is CASSPFSPSGGASDTQYF. The CDR3 coding sequence is TGCGCCAGCAGCCCATTCTCCCCAAGCGGGGGGGCCTCCGATACGCAGTATTTT. The V gene is TRBV5-1, the J gene TRBJ2-3; 10 bases agree with TRBD2. The CDR3 covers 18 residues. CDR1 SGHRS and CDR2 YFSETQ come from the germline V gene. V shed 4 bases and J 6 bases; nucleotides not matched to a gene: 17.

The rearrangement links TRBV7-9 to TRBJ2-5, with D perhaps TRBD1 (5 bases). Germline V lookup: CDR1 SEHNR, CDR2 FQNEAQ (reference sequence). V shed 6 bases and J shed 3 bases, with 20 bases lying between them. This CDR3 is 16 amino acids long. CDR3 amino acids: CASSRRRQGGEETQYF. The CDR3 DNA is TGTGCCAGCAGTCGCCGTCGTCAGGGTGGGGAAGAGACCCAGTACTTC.

CDR3 residues: CASSRRDPGLFF. As DNA, the CDR3 is TGTGCCAGCAGCCGTCGGGATCCCGGGTTATTCTTT. J is TRBJ1-1 and V is TRBV7-9, with D unresolved. The CDR3 extends over 12 amino acids. V was cut by 5 bases and J by 14 bases, with 18 bases left in between. CDR1 and CDR2 (germline): SEHNR, FQNEAQ (reference sequence).

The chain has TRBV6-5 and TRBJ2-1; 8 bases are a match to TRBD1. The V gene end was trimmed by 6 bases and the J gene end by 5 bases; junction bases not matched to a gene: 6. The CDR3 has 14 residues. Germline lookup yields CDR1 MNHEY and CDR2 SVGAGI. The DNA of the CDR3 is TGTGCCAGCAGCTTCTCGGGACAGGACAATGAGCAGTTCTTC. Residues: CASSFSGQDNEQFF.